This T cell receptor beta chain comes out of a study of shared clonotypes between healthy human individuals. General observations from the study: Expectations were that clonotype sharing among donors would be affected by sequencing depth.

CDR1 SGHRS and CDR2 YFSETQ come from the germline V gene. The CDR3 consists of 14 residues. V was trimmed by 2 bases and J by 6 bases, leaving 15 bases between them. Libraries were prepared by immunoSEQ multiplex PCR; TCRdb keeps only in-frame clonotypes and omits some of them. The sample shows some 1.5 million clones, approximately 96% of them seen only once. Details on this clone: The target antigen is unknown.

The clonotype originates from a man younger than 40 in good health. The rearrangement uses TRBV5-1 and TRBJ2-7; D is undetermined. The sample comprised naive CD4+ T cells sorted from blood. The subset is: CD45RA+ positively selected. The CDR3 nucleotides are TGCGCCAGCAGCTTAAGGGTAAACCCCATCGAGCAGTACTTC. It codes for CASSLRVNPIEQYF.